A selection of T cell receptor beta chains follows, all from one sample in a study of cytomegalovirus exposure and HLA in healthy donors. The method was immunoSEQ multiplex PCR; TCRdb's version includes in-frame clones alone and lacks a portion of them. The sample lists some 150,000 clones, roughly four fifths occurring once. The sample consisted of PBMCs. The source of these receptors is a woman in her 40s in good health and CMV-seronegative. Both conserved end residues are part of each CDR3. A D gene is named only where the DNA matches it firmly. The size of a clone is reported for some rows only, either as once, few or many, or as a class for expanded clones.

J gene,clone size,V gene,D gene,CDR3 protein,CDR3 DNA
TRBJ1-2,.,TRBV9,.,CASSVGVGGHYGYTF,TGTGCCAGCAGCGTAGGGGTGGGGGGGCACTATGGCTACACCTTC
TRBJ2-5,.,TRBV14,TRBD2,CASSQGAGGPVETQYF,TGTGCCAGCAGCCAAGGAGCGGGAGGGCCCGTGGAGACCCAGTACTTC
TRBJ2-5,.,TRBV7-9,.,CASSSSGQETQYF,TGTGCCAGCAGCTCCAGCGGACAAGAGACCCAGTACTTC
TRBJ2-5,.,TRBV12-5,TRBD1,CASGLGTGSALGGQYF,TGTGCTAGTGGTTTGGGGACAGGGTCGGCCCTGGGAGGCCAGTACTTC
TRBJ1-1,few,TRBV4-2,.,CASSLASSGTEAFF,TGTGCCAGCAGCTTAGCCTCGAGCGGAACTGAAGCTTTCTTT
TRBJ1-2,.,TRBV2,.,CASSEGGWKGYTF,TGTGCCAGCAGTGAAGGCGGGTGGAAGGGCTACACCTTC
TRBJ1-1,.,TRBV10-3,TRBD1,CATLGQGKTEAFF,TGTGCCACCCTTGGACAGGGTAAGACTGAAGCTTTCTTT
TRBJ2-7,once,TRBV30,.,CASGYLSYEQYF,TGTGCCTCAGGGTACCTCTCCTACGAGCAGTACTTC
TRBJ1-4,.,TRBV19,TRBD1,CASSTQGALSEKLFF,TGTGCCAGTAGTACCCAGGGGGCTTTATCAGAAAAACTGTTTTTT
TRBJ1-5,few,TRBV6-6,TRBD1,CASSYGGTGGNQPQHF,TGTGCCAGCAGTTACGGTGGGACAGGTGGCAATCAGCCCCAGCATTTT
TRBJ2-7,.,TRBV4-3,TRBD1,CASSQGKTGVYEQYF,TGCGCCAGCAGCCAAGGGAAGACAGGGGTCTACGAGCAGTACTTC
TRBJ2-7,.,TRBV6-6,TRBD2,CASSFGTSGDEQYF,TGTGCCAGCAGTTTCGGGACTAGCGGAGACGAGCAGTACTTC
TRBJ2-7,.,TRBV4-3,.,CASSPNPTDTAYEQYF,TGCGCCAGCAGCCCGAATCCTACCGACACCGCCTACGAGCAGTACTTC
TRBJ2-7,.,TRBV6-6,TRBD2,CASSTTSGRSYEQYF,TGTGCCAGCAGTACGACTAGCGGGAGATCCTACGAGCAGTACTTC
TRBJ1-3,few,TRBV30,.,CAWSDWGSGNTIYF,TGTGCCTGGTCGGACTGGGGCTCTGGAAACACCATATATTTT
TRBJ2-7,.,TRBV9,.,CASSPQGSYEQYF,TGTGCCAGCAGCCCCCAGGGCTCCTACGAGCAGTACTTC
TRBJ2-1,.,TRBV18,TRBD2,CASSRTTPGTSGNEQFF,TGTGCCAGCTCTCGCACCACCCCCGGGACTAGCGGCAATGAGCAGTTCTTC
TRBJ2-4,.,TRBV28,.,CASRDSSGNIQYF,TGTGCCAGCAGGGACTCCTCGGGAAACATTCAGTACTTC
TRBJ2-3,.,TRBV29-1,TRBD2,CSVERGGFPVSSTDTQYF,TGCAGCGTTGAACGGGGGGGCTTCCCAGTTTCTAGCACAGATACGCAGTATTTT
TRBJ2-7,.,TRBV9,.,CASSALTTGYEQYF,TGTGCCAGCAGCGCCTTAACGACGGGGTACGAGCAGTACTTC
TRBJ2-5,.,TRBV5-1,.,CASSCVVSGIMETQYF,TGCGCCAGCAGCTGCGTCGTGTCTGGTATAATGGAGACCCAGTACTTC
TRBJ2-7,.,TRBV14,TRBD1,CASSQDFWGGQGRIEQYF,TGTGCCAGCAGCCAAGACTTTTGGGGCGGACAGGGTAGAATCGAGCAGTACTTC
TRBJ2-2,once,TRBV9,TRBD2,CASSVRGTSGRAGELFF,TGTGCCAGCAGCGTGAGGGGGACTAGCGGGAGGGCCGGGGAGCTGTTTTTT
TRBJ1-3,.,TRBV11-3,.,CASSLVRHLIRNTIYF,TGTGCCAGCAGCTTAGTGCGACACCTTATAAGAAACACCATATATTTT
TRBJ2-2,.,TRBV2,.,CASRVGGWNTGELFF,TGTGCCAGCAGAGTTGGGGGGTGGAACACCGGGGAGCTGTTTTTT
TRBJ1-2,.,TRBV13,.,CASSLGGNAAGDNYGYTF,TGTGCCAGCAGCTTAGGAGGGAATGCGGCAGGGGACAACTATGGCTACACCTTC
TRBJ2-4,.,TRBV4-3,TRBD1,CASSQTRTGKNIQYF,TGCGCCAGCAGCCAAACCCGGACAGGGAAAAACATTCAGTACTTC
TRBJ2-7,.,TRBV7-9,TRBD1,CASSFDPGQGRYEQYF,TGTGCCAGCAGCTTTGACCCGGGACAGGGTAGATACGAGCAGTACTTC
TRBJ1-2,.,TRBV10-3,TRBD1,CAISEGGQGTMGGYTF,TGTGCCATCAGTGAGGGCGGACAGGGCACGATGGGTGGCTACACCTTC
TRBJ2-4,.,TRBV18,.,CASETESNIQYF,TGTGCCAGCGAGACAGAGAGCAACATTCAGTACTTC
TRBJ2-7,.,TRBV27,.,CASSWGRGYEQYF,TGTGCCAGCAGTTGGGGCAGGGGCTACGAGCAGTACTTC
TRBJ2-1,.,TRBV9,.,CASSVEGGGRGDEQFF,TGTGCCAGCAGCGTAGAAGGGGGAGGGCGTGGGGATGAGCAGTTCTTC
TRBJ2-2,.,TRBV7-6,.,CASSAVAGSTGELFF,TGTGCCAGCAGCGCAGTGGCCGGGAGTACCGGGGAGCTGTTTTTT
TRBJ2-1,.,TRBV5-6,.,CASSFSVEQFF,TGTGCCAGCAGCTTCAGTGTTGAGCAGTTCTTC
TRBJ2-1,.,TRBV6-5,.,CASSGTPGGNEQFF,TGTGCCAGCAGTGGGACTCCCGGGGGCAATGAGCAGTTCTTC
TRBJ1-1,.,TRBV11-2,.,CASSSPRGSTEAFF,TGTGCCAGCAGCTCCCCTCGGGGGTCGACTGAAGCTTTCTTT
TRBJ2-3,.,TRBV7-2,.,CASSLVAGAGDTQYF,TGTGCCAGCAGCCTGGTGGCAGGGGCTGGGGATACGCAGTATTTT
TRBJ2-1,.,TRBV7-8,TRBD2,CASSPGLAGSEQDEQFF,TGTGCCAGCAGCCCGGGACTAGCGGGATCGGAGCAGGATGAGCAGTTCTTC
TRBJ1-2,.,TRBV7-2,.,CASSSQQEYYGYTF,TGTGCCAGCAGCTCCCAACAGGAATACTATGGCTACACCTTC
TRBJ2-7,.,TRBV4-1,.,CASGQDPGQFFEQYF,TGCGCCAGCGGCCAAGACCCCGGACAGTTTTTTGAGCAGTACTTC
TRBJ2-7,.,TRBV7-6,TRBD2,CASSPGLAGVSYEQYF,TGTGCCAGCAGCCCGGGACTAGCGGGAGTCTCCTACGAGCAGTACTTC
TRBJ2-1,.,TRBV27,TRBD1,CASSLYPGQGSYNEQFF,TGTGCCAGCAGTTTGTATCCGGGACAGGGCTCCTACAATGAGCAGTTCTTC
TRBJ2-7,few,TRBV5-4,.,CASTRAEASYEQYF,TGTGCCAGCACCAGAGCGGAGGCCTCCTACGAGCAGTACTTC
TRBJ2-2,.,TRBV6-5,.,CASSYQNTGELFF,TGTGCCAGCAGTTACCAAAACACCGGGGAGCTGTTTTTT
TRBJ2-1,.,TRBV7-6,TRBD2,CASSSQPGGVGNEQFF,TGTGCCAGCAGCTCTCAACCGGGGGGGGTCGGCAATGAGCAGTTCTTC
TRBJ1-5,.,TRBV28,.,CASSLTGTVQPQHF,TGTGCCAGCAGTCTCACAGGGACCGTTCAGCCCCAGCATTTT
TRBJ2-3,once,TRBV7-3,.,CASSLEPSTDTQYF,TGTGCCAGCAGCTTAGAGCCTAGCACAGATACGCAGTATTTT
TRBJ2-5,.,TRBV6-5,.,CASSYNRVFQETQYF,TGTGCCAGCAGTTATAACAGGGTTTTCCAAGAGACCCAGTACTTC
TRBJ2-7,.,TRBV11-2,TRBD2,CASSLTGQRAGGYYEQYF,TGTGCCAGCAGCCTCACGGGGCAGAGGGCGGGAGGGTACTACGAGCAGTACTTC
TRBJ1-3,.,TRBV7-3,.,CASSLSSGLGNTIYF,TGTGCCAGCAGCTTAAGTTCAGGCCTCGGAAACACCATATATTTT
TRBJ2-3,.,TRBV6-1,TRBD1,CATSDRAGDTQYF,TGTGCCACCTCGGACAGGGCCGGAGATACGCAGTATTTT
TRBJ1-2,.,TRBV28,.,CASSQPRAAGDYGYTF,TGTGCCAGCAGTCAACCACGGGCTGCGGGGGACTATGGCTACACCTTC
TRBJ2-6,once,TRBV7-2,.,CASSVQISGANVLTF,TGTGCCAGCAGCGTACAGATATCTGGGGCCAACGTCCTGACTTTC
TRBJ1-2,.,TRBV28,.,CASSLPQGYYGYTF,TGTGCCAGCAGTTTGCCACAGGGCTACTATGGCTACACCTTC
TRBJ1-4,.,TRBV7-9,.,CASSLVGWTNEKLFF,TGTGCCAGCAGCTTAGTCGGGTGGACTAATGAAAAACTGTTTTTT
TRBJ1-1,.,TRBV27,.,CASSLLGAEAFF,TGTGCCAGCAGTTTATTGGGAGCCGAAGCTTTCTTT
TRBJ1-1,.,TRBV19,TRBD1,CASRPGTGAGDAFF,TGTGCCAGTCGTCCCGGGACAGGGGCGGGGGACGCTTTCTTT